These T cell receptor beta chains were read from a single sample in a study of cytomegalovirus exposure and HLA in healthy donors. TCRdb keeps only in-frame clones here, not all; method: immunoSEQ multiplex PCR. There are about 98,000 clones in the sample; roughly 89% occur only once, and about 4% lies in the top ten. The sequencing input was PBMCs. These receptors came from a young woman in good health and CMV-seronegative. The CDR3 runs from the conserved cysteine through the conserved F or W. D genes are given only for firm matches. Not all rows give a size; the values are once, few, many and, for expanded clones, a class.

V gene	J gene	D gene	clone size	CDR3 protein	CDR3 DNA
TRBV6-5	TRBJ2-7	TRBD1	NA	CASSYRGQGYEQYF	TGTGCCAGCAGTTACCGTGGACAGGGATACGAGCAGTACTTC
TRBV6-1	TRBJ1-2	NA	NA	CASSEVSVYGYTF	TGTGCCAGCAGTGAAGTCTCGGTCTATGGCTACACCTTC
TRBV5-3	TRBJ1-2	TRBD1	NA	CARSLHRGQGWDGYTF	TGTGCCAGAAGCCTTCACAGGGGGCAAGGGTGGGATGGCTACACCTTC
TRBV7-4	TRBJ1-6	NA	NA	CARAEGGGNSPLHF	TGTGCCAGGGCGGAGGGAGGAGGAAATTCACCCCTCCACTTT
TRBV5-8	TRBJ1-5	NA	NA	CASSFPSQPQHF	TGTGCCAGCAGCTTCCCGAGCCAGCCCCAGCATTTT
TRBV5-4	TRBJ2-5	NA	NA	CASSLEGVKETQYF	TGTGCCAGCAGCCTGGAGGGGGTCAAAGAGACCCAGTACTTC
TRBV15	TRBJ2-1	TRBD2	NA	CATSMLMTSGRINEQFF	TGTGCCACCAGTATGCTCATGACTAGCGGGAGGATTAATGAGCAGTTCTTC
TRBV5-1	TRBJ1-2	TRBD1	NA	CASGGTGRAQGYTF	TGCGCCAGCGGAGGGACAGGGAGGGCGCAGGGCTACACCTTC
TRBV19	TRBJ2-2	NA	NA	CASGLAGTNTGELFF	TGTGCCAGTGGACTTGCAGGGACTAACACCGGGGAGCTGTTTTTT
TRBV7-2	TRBJ2-2	TRBD2	NA	CASSFSGNGGELFF	TGTGCCAGCAGCTTTAGCGGGAATGGCGGGGAGCTGTTTTTT
TRBV7-3	TRBJ2-2	TRBD1	NA	CASSILTGGGTGELFF	TGTGCCAGCAGCATTCTTACAGGGGGAGGAACCGGGGAGCTGTTTTTT
TRBV7-9	TRBJ1-1	NA	once	CASSSDGWRTEAFF	TGTGCCAGCAGCTCAGATGGGTGGAGGACTGAAGCTTTCTTT
TRBV19	TRBJ2-1	NA	NA	CASSREPLAASYNEQFF	TGTGCCAGTAGTCGGGAACCTTTAGCGGCTTCCTACAATGAGCAGTTCTTC
TRBV6-1	TRBJ2-2	NA	NA	CASSEEAGNTGELFF	TGTGCCAGCAGTGAAGAGGCAGGGAACACCGGGGAGCTGTTTTTT
TRBV2	TRBJ2-7	TRBD2	NA	CASSRLAGGPVSEQYF	TGTGCCAGCAGTAGATTAGCGGGAGGGCCGGTGAGCGAGCAGTACTTC
TRBV4-3	TRBJ2-2	NA	once	CASRAQTHTGELFF	TGCGCCAGCCGAGCACAGACCCACACCGGGGAGCTGTTTTTT
TRBV28	TRBJ2-1	TRBD2	few	CASSLRGVRGNEQFF	TGTGCCAGCAGTTTACGGGGGGTCCGTGGTAATGAGCAGTTCTTC
TRBV27	TRBJ1-5	NA	NA	CASSLDRLNQPQHF	TGTGCCAGCAGTTTAGACAGGCTCAATCAGCCCCAGCATTTT
TRBV5-4	TRBJ1-2	NA	NA	CASSLALTANYGYTF	TGTGCCAGCAGCTTGGCCTTGACAGCTAACTATGGCTACACCTTC
TRBV15	TRBJ2-3	TRBD2	NA	CATSRVMGLATDTQYF	TGTGCCACCAGCAGAGTGATGGGACTAGCCACAGATACGCAGTATTTT
TRBV7-2	TRBJ1-4	NA	NA	CASSLRPAGNEKLFF	TGTGCCAGCAGCTTACGTCCGGCAGGGAACGAAAAACTGTTTTTT
TRBV28	TRBJ2-7	NA	NA	CASKRAYEQYF	TGTGCCAGCAAGCGAGCCTACGAGCAGTACTTC
TRBV4-1	TRBJ2-2	TRBD2	NA	CASSQEGGVTGELFF	TGCGCCAGCAGCCAAGAGGGGGGGGTCACCGGGGAGCTGTTTTTT
TRBV7-8	TRBJ2-1	NA	NA	CASGAPEVFF	TGTGCCAGCGGTGCCCCGGAGGTGTTCTTC
TRBV19	TRBJ2-1	NA	NA	CASSSGLPGQFF	TGTGCCAGTAGTTCTGGACTCCCGGGGCAGTTCTTC
TRBV7-2	TRBJ2-1	TRBD2	NA	CASSLWPAGNSEQFF	TGTGCCAGCAGCTTGTGGCCAGCGGGAAATAGTGAGCAGTTCTTC
TRBV7-9	TRBJ1-1	NA	NA	CATTQTVNTEAFF	TGTGCCACCACCCAGACAGTGAACACTGAAGCTTTCTTT
TRBV29-1	TRBJ1-2	TRBD1	NA	CSVLNTGGNYGYTF	TGCAGCGTGTTGAACACAGGGGGCAACTATGGCTACACCTTC
TRBV27	TRBJ1-5	TRBD1	NA	CASSFAPGQGVGNQPQHF	TGTGCCAGCAGTTTTGCCCCGGGACAGGGGGTCGGTAATCAGCCCCAGCATTTT
TRBV11-1	TRBJ2-5	TRBD2	NA	CASSWRGLAGMETQYF	TGTGCCAGCAGCTGGAGGGGCCTAGCGGGAATGGAGACCCAGTACTTC
TRBV29-1	TRBJ2-7	TRBD2	NA	CSVGLAGPYEQYF	TGCAGCGTTGGGCTAGCGGGGCCTTACGAGCAGTACTTC
TRBV27	TRBJ2-7	TRBD2	NA	CASSWLAGVKQYF	TGTGCCAGCAGTTGGCTAGCGGGAGTCAAGCAGTACTTC
TRBV7-2	TRBJ2-7	NA	NA	CASSLTFLQNSHF	TGTGCCAGCAGCTTAACCTTTTTACAAAACAGCCACTTC
TRBV5-4	TRBJ2-1	TRBD1	NA	CASSPGTGWNEQFF	TGTGCCAGCAGCCCCGGGACAGGGTGGAATGAGCAGTTCTTC
TRBV6-1	TRBJ2-7	NA	NA	CASHRDGSSYEQYF	TGTGCCAGCCATAGGGACGGGAGCTCCTACGAGCAGTACTTC
TRBV5-1	TRBJ1-1	TRBD1	NA	CASSIGQGRNTEAFF	TGCGCCAGCAGCATAGGACAGGGACGAAACACTGAAGCTTTCTTT
TRBV9	TRBJ1-1	TRBD1	NA	CASSLRPRQGRLAFF	TGTGCCAGCAGCCTACGACCAAGACAGGGCCGGTTAGCTTTCTTT
TRBV18	TRBJ2-3	NA	once	CASSPLPDSRGDTQYF	TGTGCCAGCTCACCACTTCCGGACAGTAGGGGCGATACGCAGTATTTT
TRBV28	TRBJ2-5	NA	NA	CASSLSRRGQETQYF	TGTGCCAGCAGTTTATCTAGGAGGGGGCAGGAGACCCAGTACTTC
TRBV2	TRBJ2-1	NA	NA	CASSDFANEQFF	TGTGCCAGCAGTGACTTCGCGAACGAGCAGTTCTTC
TRBV4-1	TRBJ1-2	NA	NA	CASSPTGNYGYTF	TGCGCCAGCAGCCCTACAGGGAACTATGGCTACACCTTC
TRBV5-1	TRBJ2-7	NA	NA	CASSLQAGYEQYF	TGCGCCAGCAGCTTGCAGGCGGGCTACGAGCAGTACTTC
TRBV11-1	TRBJ2-7	NA	NA	CASSLVGAAGRYEQYF	TGTGCCAGCAGCTTAGTAGGGGCAGCTGGACGCTACGAGCAGTACTTC
TRBV2	TRBJ1-2	TRBD1	NA	CASRVDRVRGYTF	TGTGCCAGCAGGGTAGACAGGGTGCGTGGCTACACCTTC
TRBV19	TRBJ2-7	NA	NA	CASSEHPRGAISYEQYF	TGTGCCAGTAGTGAACACCCTCGGGGGGCAATCTCCTACGAGCAGTACTTC
TRBV5-4	TRBJ2-2	TRBD2	NA	CASSSPEPLAGHTGFGELFF	TGTGCCAGCAGCTCCCCCGAGCCTCTAGCGGGCCACACGGGTTTTGGGGAGCTGTTTTTT
TRBV4-1	TRBJ2-3	TRBD2	once	CASSPSGWADTQYF	TGCGCCAGCAGTCCTAGCGGGTGGGCAGATACGCAGTATTTT
TRBV28	TRBJ1-1	TRBD1	NA	CASSLTGGTNTEAFF	TGTGCCAGCAGTTTAACAGGGGGCACGAACACTGAAGCTTTCTTT
TRBV5-1	TRBJ2-7	TRBD2	NA	CASSPLAGGDEQYF	TGCGCCAGCAGCCCCCTAGCGGGGGGTGACGAGCAGTACTTC
TRBV6-7	TRBJ2-2	TRBD2	once	CASRALAGDCGELFF	TGTGCCAGCAGGGCACTAGCGGGAGATTGCGGGGAGCTGTTTTTT
TRBV6-1	TRBJ2-7	TRBD2	NA	CASSEAYSSGRFRNEQYF	TGTGCCAGCAGTGAAGCGTACTCTAGCGGGAGATTCCGCAACGAGCAGTACTTC
TRBV18	TRBJ1-3	TRBD1	NA	CASSPSQQGAGNTIYF	TGTGCCAGCTCACCTTCCCAACAGGGGGCTGGAAACACCATATATTTT
TRBV6-6	TRBJ1-2	TRBD1	NA	CASSPQPGQLAWGYTF	TGTGCCAGCAGCCCCCAACCGGGACAGCTAGCGTGGGGCTACACCTTC
TRBV19	TRBJ1-5	TRBD1	NA	CASSTGQGEKPQHF	TGTGCCAGTAGTACCGGACAGGGGGAAAAGCCCCAGCATTTT
TRBV6-6	TRBJ1-6	NA	NA	CASSTGYNSPLHF	TGTGCCAGCAGTACAGGGTACAATTCACCCCTCCACTTT